Listed below are T cell receptor beta chains from one sample, sequenced in a study of technical replicates of blood from a few donors. Sequencing was performed with immunoSEQ multiplex PCR; in TCRdb, only in-frame clones are kept and a portion is missing. The table includes 79,000 or so clones, over 75% detected once. Input material: T cells isolated from PBMCs. Every receptor here comes from a human donor in good health. Each CDR3 is given with its conserved first and last residue. D genes are given only for firm matches. Clone size is given for some rows only: seen once, a few or many times, or a class if the clone is expanded.

CDR3 length	clone size	D gene	J gene	V gene	CDR3 DNA	CDR3 protein
15	NA	NA	TRBJ2-1	TRBV9	TGTGCCAGCAGCGTAGGGTTTAACACGGGCAATGAGCAGTTCTTC	CASSVGFNTGNEQFF
13	NA	NA	TRBJ1-4	TRBV14	TGTGCCAGCAGCCAAAAACTAGAGGAAAAACTGTTTTTT	CASSQKLEEKLFF
13	NA	TRBD1	TRBJ2-7	TRBV7-7	TGTGCCAGCAGCCAAAAAACAGGGGACGAGCAGTACTTC	CASSQKTGDEQYF
13	NA	NA	TRBJ2-1	TRBV29-1	TGCAGCGTTGGGTGGAGCTCCTACAATGAGCAGTTCTTC	CSVGWSSYNEQFF
15	NA	TRBD1	TRBJ2-5	TRBV5-1	TGCGCCAGCAGCAGACAGGGGCTCCTACAAGAGACCCAGTACTTC	CASSRQGLLQETQYF
18	NA	TRBD2	TRBJ2-1	TRBV4-1	TGCGCCAGCAGCCAAGCCCCCTTTAGCGAGGGAGGGTACAATGAGCAGTTCTTC	CASSQAPFSEGGYNEQFF
16	NA	TRBD1	TRBJ1-1	TRBV6-1	TGTGCCAGCAGTGAGCCGGGACAGGGGGCTCTTGGTGAAGCTTTCTTT	CASSEPGQGALGEAFF
18	NA	TRBD2	TRBJ2-1	TRBV19	TGTGCCAGTAGTTATGGCGGGAGGGCCTCCACCCCGGGGAATGAGCAGTTCTTC	CASSYGGRASTPGNEQFF
15	NA	TRBD2	TRBJ2-7	TRBV11-2	TGTGCCAGCAGCTCTCTAGCGGACATTCTAATCGGGCAGTACTTC	CASSSLADILIGQYF
14	NA	TRBD1	TRBJ2-1	TRBV5-1	TGCGCCAGCAGCTTGGGGACAGGGTACAATGAGCAGTTCTTC	CASSLGTGYNEQFF
13	NA	NA	TRBJ1-1	TRBV15	TGTGCCACCAGCAGAGTTGGGGCCACTGAAGCTTTCTTT	CATSRVGATEAFF
14	NA	NA	TRBJ1-4	TRBV18	TGTGCCAGCTCACCACCAGGGGGATATGAAAAACTGTTTTTT	CASSPPGGYEKLFF
15	once	NA	TRBJ1-2	TRBV28	TGTGCCAGCAGTTTAATGTCCGGCGGCGGGCTTGGCTACACCTTC	CASSLMSGGGLGYTF
13	NA	TRBD1	TRBJ2-7	TRBV19	TGTGCCAGCAAAACCGGGACAGGATACGAGCAGTACTTC	CASKTGTGYEQYF
16	NA	NA	TRBJ2-5	TRBV6-1	TGTGCCAGCAGTGAAATGGGCGCGATAATAGAAGAGACCCAGTACTTC	CASSEMGAIIEETQYF
14	NA	TRBD1	TRBJ2-1	TRBV7-7	TGTGCCAGCAGCCCTAGGACAGGGAACAATGAGCAGTTCTTC	CASSPRTGNNEQFF
16	NA	TRBD2	TRBJ2-7	TRBV28	TGTGCCAGCAGTTTATTCGGGACTAGTCCGGAGTACGAGCAGTACTTC	CASSLFGTSPEYEQYF
17	NA	NA	TRBJ2-1	TRBV21-1	TGTGCCAGCAGCAAATTACCAGAGCGGGACGGGTGCAATGAGCAGTTCTTC	CASSKLPERDGCNEQFF
18	NA	TRBD1	TRBJ1-5	TRBV5-6	TGTGCCAGCAGCTACCTTCACGACCGGGACAGTAGCAATCAGCCCCAGCATTTT	CASSYLHDRDSSNQPQHF
14	NA	NA	TRBJ1-2	TRBV28	TGTGCCAGCAGTTTCGGAAACAGGGCCTATGGCTACACCTTC	CASSFGNRAYGYTF
20	NA	TRBD1	TRBJ2-1	TRBV19	TGTGCCAGTAGCCGTTCAGAAACGGACAGGGGGCGCCTGATGTACAATGAGCAGTTCTTC	CASSRSETDRGRLMYNEQFF
13	once	NA	TRBJ1-1	TRBV28	TGTGCCAGCAGCGGGACATTTGGAACTGAAGCTTTCTTT	CASSGTFGTEAFF
22	once	TRBD2	TRBJ2-2	TRBV4-1	TGCGCCAGCAGCCAACCAGGACTAGCGGGAGGGATAGCGATCTGGAACACCGGGGAGCTGTTTTTT	CASSQPGLAGGIAIWNTGELFF
13	NA	NA	TRBJ1-4	TRBV10-1	TGCGCCAGCAAAGCACAGGGAAGTGAAAAACTGTTTTTT	CASKAQGSEKLFF
15	NA	TRBD1	TRBJ2-7	TRBV5-1	TGCGCCAGCAGCTTTTCGGGACAGGGGCTAGACGAGCAGTACTTC	CASSFSGQGLDEQYF
16	NA	TRBD2	TRBJ2-2	TRBV7-3	TGTGCCAGCAGCCCGGGACTAGCGGGGGGACCCCGGGAGCTGTTTTTT	CASSPGLAGGPRELFF
12	NA	NA	TRBJ2-7	TRBV6-1	TGTGCCATCGCGCGGGGAGTCTACGAGCAGTACTTC	CAIARGVYEQYF
13	NA	TRBD2	TRBJ2-5	TRBV29-1	TGCAGCGTTGTATCGGGGGGACAAGAGACCCAGTACTTC	CSVVSGGQETQYF
13	NA	NA	TRBJ2-3	TRBV30	TGTGCCTGGATAGGGGAAGAAACAGATACGCAGTATTTT	CAWIGEETDTQYF